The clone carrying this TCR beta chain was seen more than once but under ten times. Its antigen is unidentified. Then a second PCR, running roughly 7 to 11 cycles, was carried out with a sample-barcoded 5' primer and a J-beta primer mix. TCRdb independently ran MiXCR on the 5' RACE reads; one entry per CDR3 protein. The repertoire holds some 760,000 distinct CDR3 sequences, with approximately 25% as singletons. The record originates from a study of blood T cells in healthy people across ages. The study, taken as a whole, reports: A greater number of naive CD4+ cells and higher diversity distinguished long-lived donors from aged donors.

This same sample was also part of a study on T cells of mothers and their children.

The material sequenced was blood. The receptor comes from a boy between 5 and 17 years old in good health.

CDR3 sequence (DNA): TGTGCCAGCAGCCGAGAACTGCCAGGGGGTCTGTGGGAGACCCAGTACTTC. It is translated as CASSRELPGGLWETQYF. The gene calls are TRBV7-6 and TRBJ2-5, with TRBD1 matching 7 bases. Germline V lookup: CDR1 SGHVS, CDR2 FNYEAQ. Losses at the gene ends were 5 bases for V and 5 bases for J; bases not matched to a gene: 17. This CDR3 is 17 amino acids long.